This TCR beta chain was documented in a study of blood T cell repertoires in COVID-19. Study summary: Spain, Italy and the United States supplied samples that represented acute and convalescent COVID-19.

Data came from immunoSEQ multiplex PCR; TCRdb stores just in-frame clones and leaves some out. Of around 500,000 clones listed, 70% to 90% are singletons. Ages ranged from 18 to 89 years, with residence in approximately 23 US areas. Membership in each cohort depended on participant-reported clinical history. Germline CDR1 is SGHNT and CDR2 is YYREEE (reference sequence). J lost 6 bases, V lost 9 bases, and 7 bases had no gene match. The CDR3 contains 13 residues. This TCR was recovered from a woman aged 55-70 years who had recovered from COVID-19. The sample taken for sequencing was PBMCs or T cells enriched from blood (not recorded which). The rearrangement joins TRBV5-4 to TRBJ1-2, with 11 bases that match TRBD1. CDR3 in DNA: TGTGCCATCTTTGGACAGGGGGCGAATGGCTACACCTTC. This sequence encodes CAIFGQGANGYTF.